This T cell receptor (beta chain) was sequenced during a study of shared clonotypes between healthy human individuals. The germline CDR1 and CDR2 sequences are MNHNS and SASEGT. This CDR3 has 13 residues. Between the trimmed V and J ends, which lost 2 bases and 9 bases, there was a span of 11 bases. In the authors' methods: Junction-only sequences without quality scores came from ImmunoSEQ, so filtering differed. Method: immunoSEQ multiplex PCR; TCRdb's copy keeps in-frame clones and lacks some. V and J calls and clone size follow that table, whereas D and trimming were derived from the DNA. The table lists over 95,000 clones, 55% to 70% of them singletons, with about 22% in the top ten.

The specimen sequenced was memory CD8+ T cells sorted from blood. Specified subset: CD45RO+ cells pooled with CCR7-negative TemRA cells. The receptor was isolated from a young woman in good health. The V and J genes are TRBV6-1 and TRBJ2-1, with D unresolved. The CDR3 DNA follows: TGTGCCAGCAGTGAACCTCACCGCACTGAGCAGTTCTTC. This translates into CASSEPHRTEQFF.